A single sample gave rise to the 14 T cell receptor beta chains below, sequenced in a study of cytomegalovirus exposure and HLA in healthy donors. The PCR was carried out with 60 Vbeta primers and 13 Jbeta primers. TCRdb's copy holds only in-frame clones and misses some; the assay was immunoSEQ multiplex PCR. The sample lists approximately 130,000 clones, 80% occurring once. The specimen was PBMCs. The receptors derive from a woman aged 40 to 50 in good health and CMV-seronegative.

V gene TRBV19 combines with J gene TRBJ2-6; perhaps TRBD2 as D (5 bases). Between the trimmed V and J ends, which lost 7 bases and 0 bases, there was a span of 13 bases. Germline CDR1 is LNHDA and CDR2 is SQIVND (reference sequence). The CDR3 has 16 residues. The DNA for the CDR3 is TGTGCCAGTACCAAAGGACTGACCTCTGGGGCCAACGTCCTGACTTTC. Translated: CASTKGLTSGANVLTF.

This chain links TRBV5-6 with TRBJ2-3, with a possible D match to TRBD2 (6 bases). The length of the CDR3 is 15 residues. The V and J ends lost 3 bases and 5 bases respectively, with 16 bases between them. Looked up from germline, CDR1 is SGHDT and CDR2 is YYEEEE. CDR3 DNA: TGTGCCAGCAGCTCCTCGGGGGTAGCGGTAGATACGCAGTATTTT. Protein sequence: CASSSSGVAVDTQYF. The full variable domain, with the rest looked up from reference TRBV5-6 and TRBJ2-3, is DAGVTQSPTHLIKTRGQQVTLRCSPKSGHDTVSWYQQALGQGPQFIFQYYEEEERQRGNFPDRFSGHQFPNYSSELNVNALLLGDSALYLCASSSSGVAVDTQYFGPGTRLTVL.

A single count supports this clone. The chain is built from TRBV15 and TRBJ2-2; 10 positions match TRBD2. Looked up from germline, CDR1 is LNHNV and CDR2 is YYDKDF (reference sequence). The CDR3 runs to 18 residues. V trimming: 0 bases; J trimming: 1 base; junction bases outside the gene matches: 5. The CDR3 coding sequence is TGTGCCACCAGCAGAGAGAGAGCGGGAGGGCAGAACACCGGGGAGCTGTTTTTT. Protein product: CATSRERAGGQNTGELFF.

This chain links TRBV4-1 with TRBJ1-4; D possibly corresponds to TRBD1 (5 bases). V dropped 0 bases and J dropped 4 bases, with 9 bases sitting between them. This CDR3 has 15 amino acids. Germline-derived CDR1 and CDR2 are MGHRA and YSYEKL. The CDR3 spells CASSQDGGFNEKLFF. The CDR3 nucleotides read TGCGCCAGCAGCCAAGATGGGGGGTTTAATGAAAAACTGTTTTTT.

The chain uses TRBV10-3 and TRBJ2-5; 7 nucleotides align to TRBD2. CDR3 length: 13 amino acids. The junction had 2 bases not matched to a gene; V was cut back by 3 bases and J by 4 bases. CDR1 and CDR2 from the germline V gene are ENHRY and SYGVKD. CDR3 sequence: CAISDWGGETQYF. The CDR3 region has the DNA TGTGCCATCAGTGATTGGGGGGGAGAGACCCAGTACTTC.

V usage is TRBV7-9 and J usage is TRBJ1-2; 9 nucleotides agree with TRBD1. The CDR3 is 13 amino acids. The V segment lost 3 bases and the J segment 8 bases; nucleotides outside the gene matches: 4. Germline assignment: CDR1 SEHNR and CDR2 FQNEAQ (reference sequence). The CDR3 loop is CASSFGQGRGYTF. CDR3 nucleotide sequence: TGTGCCAGCAGCTTCGGACAGGGGAGAGGCTACACCTTC.

This chain links TRBV5-1 with TRBJ2-7; D might be TRBD2 (6 bases). V lost 1 base, J lost 4 bases, and 12 bases lay in between. Germline CDR1 and CDR2: SGHRS and YFSETQ. The CDR3 loop spans 14 amino acids. The CDR3 loop is CASSLTGERYEQYF. DNA for the CDR3: TGCGCCAGCAGCTTGACGGGAGAGAGGTACGAGCAGTACTTC.

The J gene is TRBJ2-3, the V gene TRBV15, with D tentatively TRBD2 (6 bases). Trimming removed 1 base from V and 9 bases from J, with 8 bases in between. Germline-derived CDR1 and CDR2 are LNHNV and YYDKDF (reference sequence). The CDR3 sequence is 12 residues long. CDR3 nucleotides: TGTGCCACCAGCAGAGGGGGGGAAACGCAGTATTTT. Translating gives CATSRGGETQYF.

This clone was recorded once. The genes are TRBV7-6 and TRBJ2-7, with a tentative D call TRBD1 (5 bases). Trimming cost V 9 bases and J 4 bases, with 19 bases left between them. Germline CDR1 SGHVS, CDR2 FNYEAQ. CDR3 size: 14 residues. CDR3 sequence (DNA): TGTGCCAGTGCTCTGGGGCCTTTGGGGTACGAGCAGTACTTC. This sequence encodes CASALGPLGYEQYF.

The gene calls are TRBV11-2 and TRBJ2-1; TRBD2 matches 14 bases. The CDR3 has 17 residues. V gave up 5 bases and J gave up 9 bases; unmatched junction bases: 12. The germline V gene encodes CDR1 SGHAT and CDR2 FQNNGV. The CDR3 nucleotides are TGTGCCAGCAGCCCCCGACTAGCGGGAGGGCCAGATGGTGAGCAGTTCTTC. Protein sequence: CASSPRLAGGPDGEQFF.

This chain connects TRBV5-1 to TRBJ2-3; TRBD1 matches at 7 bases. This CDR3 is 13 amino acids long. CDR1 is SGHRS and CDR2 is YFSETQ in the germline V gene. J gave up 4 bases and V 3 bases, and 2 bases lay outside the gene matches. This CDR3 is CASSSDRADTQYF. The CDR3 bases are TGCGCCAGCAGCTCCGACAGGGCAGATACGCAGTATTTT.

The V and J genes are TRBV9 and TRBJ1-2; tentatively, D is TRBD1 (5 bases). The CDR3 contains 14 residues. The germline V and J ends were trimmed by 4 bases and 1 base, with 11 bases remaining between them. Germline loops: CDR1 SGDLS, CDR2 YYNGEE. DNA of the CDR3: TGTGCCAGCAGCTTTCAGGGCGGTAACTATGGCTACACCTTC. Translation gives CASSFQGGNYGYTF. Complete variable domain (other parts from reference TRBV9 and TRBJ1-2): DSGVTQTPKHLITATGQRVTLRCSPRSGDLSVYWYQQSLDQGLQFLIQYYNGEERAKGNILERFSAQQFPDLHSELNLSSLELGDSALYFCASSFQGGNYGYTFGSGTRLTVV.

This chain connects TRBV7-2 to TRBJ2-1, with D maybe TRBD2 (5 bases). V was cut by 2 bases and J by 9 bases, with 17 bases left in between. Germline values: CDR1 SGHTA, CDR2 FQGNSA. The CDR3 runs 15 residues. This CDR3 is CASSLSVGSEGEQFF. CDR3 bases: TGTGCCAGCAGCTTATCAGTAGGCTCAGAGGGTGAGCAGTTCTTC. The variable domain in full, completed from reference TRBV7-2 and TRBJ2-1, reads GAGVSQSPSNKVTEKGKDVELRCDPISGHTALYWYRQSLGQGLEFLIYFQGNSAPDKSGLPSDRFSAERTGGSVSTLTIQRTQQEDSAVYLCASSLSVGSEGEQFFGPGTRLTVL.

This clone showed up just once. This chain uses TRBV29-1 with TRBJ2-7, with 9 bases lining up with TRBD1. V was pared by 5 bases and J by 4 bases, with 6 bases of the junction left unmatched. Germline CDR1 is SQVTM and CDR2 is ANQGSEA. CDR3 length: 13 amino acids. The CDR3 is CSVHRGQGYEQYF. CDR3 DNA: TGCAGCGTTCACAGGGGGCAAGGTTACGAGCAGTACTTC.